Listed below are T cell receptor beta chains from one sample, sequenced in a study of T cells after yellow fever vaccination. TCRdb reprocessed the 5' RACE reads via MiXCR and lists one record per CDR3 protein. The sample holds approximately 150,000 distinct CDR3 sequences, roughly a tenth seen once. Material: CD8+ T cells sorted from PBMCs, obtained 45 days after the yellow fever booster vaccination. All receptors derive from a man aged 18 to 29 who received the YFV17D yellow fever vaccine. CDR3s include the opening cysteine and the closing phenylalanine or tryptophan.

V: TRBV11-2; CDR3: CASNPKAAPGDTQYF
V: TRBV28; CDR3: CASSFWDPETQYF
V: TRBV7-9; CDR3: CASSFTGSFRETQYF
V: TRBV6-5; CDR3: CASSLWGGPSNEQFF
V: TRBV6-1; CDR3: CASSDTGVQYF
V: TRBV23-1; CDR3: CASPRDRGHIQYF
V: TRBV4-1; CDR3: CASSQMRDRGVYNSPLHF
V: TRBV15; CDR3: CATSREPRLAGDQAFTDTQYF
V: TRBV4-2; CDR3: CASSQVVGARDIQYF
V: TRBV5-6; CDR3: CASSSRGGIRDTQYF
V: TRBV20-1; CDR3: CSARDPRDEQFF
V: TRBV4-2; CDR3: CASSQDPGYVSDTQYF
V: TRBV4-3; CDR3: CASSQEMRASGYTDTQYF
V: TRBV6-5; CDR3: CASSYGPRSTDTQYF
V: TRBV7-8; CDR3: CASSLASASGGAAHEQFF
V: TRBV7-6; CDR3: CASRPRLGGLQETQYF
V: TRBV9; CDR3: CASSVGRDRVDYTGELFF
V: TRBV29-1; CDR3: CSVVGSLGYTF
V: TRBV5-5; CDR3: CASSLATFSEAFF
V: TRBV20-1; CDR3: CSARDVQGPLDTQYF
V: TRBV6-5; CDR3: CASMQVNEQFF
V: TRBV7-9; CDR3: CASSPGVNYGYTF
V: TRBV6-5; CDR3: CASSSGGVTDTQYF
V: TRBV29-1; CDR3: CSVEKRLSSYNEQFF
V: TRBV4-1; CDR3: CASSHPGGDNEQFF
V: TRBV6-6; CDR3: CASSYGLSYSGANVLTF
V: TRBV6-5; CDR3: CASSWGQGANEQFF
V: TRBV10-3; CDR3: CAISDPGGLDTQYF
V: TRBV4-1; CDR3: CASSRQEYPRTNYGYTF
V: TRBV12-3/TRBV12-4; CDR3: CASSLEGLAGYEQYF
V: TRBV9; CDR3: CASSVRGYQETQYF
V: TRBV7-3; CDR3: CASSLIAGGFNEQFF
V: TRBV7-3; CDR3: CASSLRAAPPLDTQYF
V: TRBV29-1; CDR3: CSVEDGTTNEKLFF
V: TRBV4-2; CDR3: CASSQDYLMGQPQHF
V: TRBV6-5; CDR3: CASSYSRPGGAHGTDTQYF
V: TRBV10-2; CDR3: CASSDPPGGWGEQYF
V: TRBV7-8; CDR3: CASSLVGFGGAYEQYF
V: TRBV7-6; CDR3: CASSFFRGGEDTQYF
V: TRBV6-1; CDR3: CASSEPGFSNQPQHF
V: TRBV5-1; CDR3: CASSLADRADTQYF
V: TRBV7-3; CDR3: CASSGGWTTQGGDTQYF
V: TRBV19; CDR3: CASVTGGQPQHF
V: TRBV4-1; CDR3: CASSQESANEQFF
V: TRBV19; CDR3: CASSIGFGRVGTEAFF
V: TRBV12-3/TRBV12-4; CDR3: CASSPGLGSGELFF
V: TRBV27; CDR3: CASSLGASAGNTIYF
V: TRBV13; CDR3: CASSGTGDSSYEQYF
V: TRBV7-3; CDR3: CASSSIAGESTDTQYF
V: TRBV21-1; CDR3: CASSGLGTQYF
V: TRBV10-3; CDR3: CAISDPGYGYGYTF
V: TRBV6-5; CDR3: CASSSGDEQFF
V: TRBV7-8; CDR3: CASSLFRGSSYEQYF
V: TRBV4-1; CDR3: CASSPLGRDTNTGELFF
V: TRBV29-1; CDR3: CSVVPGLAGGSTDTQYF
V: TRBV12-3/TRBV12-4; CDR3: CASSSPRFGQYF
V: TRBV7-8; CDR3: CASSLAIQGQRETQYF
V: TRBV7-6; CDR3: CASSPPGGTEAFF
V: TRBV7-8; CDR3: CASSFGVTGELFF